These T cell receptor beta chains were read from a single sample in a study of shared clonotypes between healthy human individuals. Sequenced by immunoSEQ multiplex PCR; TCRdb stores in-frame clones only, minus some. The table lists around 1.9 million clones, 93% of them singletons. What was sequenced was naive CD8+ T cells from PBMCs. Source of these receptors: a man between 18 and 29 years old in good health. Some clones in this sample may be carry-over from other donors' samples. The CDR3 runs from the conserved cysteine through the conserved F or W. D genes are given only for firm matches. Clone size is not always given. Where it is, it says once, few, many or a class for expanded clones.

D	V	size	J	CDR3	DNA
TRBD2	TRBV5-4	NA	TRBJ2-1	CASSAGLAGGNEQFF	TGTGCCAGCAGCGCTGGACTAGCGGGAGGGAATGAGCAGTTCTTC
NA	TRBV27	NA	TRBJ1-1	CASSPHWGNTEAFF	TGTGCCAGCAGCCCCCACTGGGGGAACACTGAAGCTTTCTTT
NA	TRBV19	few	TRBJ1-5	CASSDWDTDQPQHF	TGTGCCAGTAGTGATTGGGACACCGATCAGCCCCAGCATTTT
TRBD2	TRBV2	NA	TRBJ2-1	CASSEKRGLAFWEQFF	TGTGCCAGCAGTGAAAAACGGGGACTAGCCTTCTGGGAGCAGTTCTTC
TRBD2	TRBV29-1	NA	TRBJ2-2	CSVIAGDHGGELFF	TGCAGCGTGATAGCGGGAGACCATGGCGGGGAGCTGTTTTTT
NA	TRBV5-1	NA	TRBJ2-5	CASTPEGARRGETQYF	TGCGCCAGCACCCCAGAGGGGGCGCGGAGGGGGGAGACCCAGTACTTC
TRBD2	TRBV29-1	NA	TRBJ2-1	CSVPGGGVSYNEQFF	TGCAGCGTCCCCGGGGGAGGGGTTTCCTACAATGAGCAGTTCTTC
NA	TRBV11-2	NA	TRBJ1-2	CASSLSVSGINGYTF	TGTGCCAGCAGCTTAAGCGTGTCAGGGATAAATGGCTACACCTTC
TRBD2	TRBV4-1	NA	TRBJ2-1	CASSRGRLRGGSYNEQFF	TGCGCCAGCAGCCGCGGTAGGCTCCGGGGAGGGTCCTACAATGAGCAGTTCTTC
TRBD2	TRBV19	NA	TRBJ2-1	CASSPRASGSIANEQFF	TGTGCCAGTAGCCCCCGGGCTAGCGGGAGTATCGCGAATGAGCAGTTCTTC
NA	TRBV7-9	once	TRBJ2-3	CASSWGITTDTQYF	TGTGCCAGCAGCTGGGGGATAACCACAGATACGCAGTATTTT
NA	TRBV28	NA	TRBJ2-2	CASSLDGSIFANTGELFF	TGTGCCAGCAGTTTGGACGGCTCCATATTCGCGAACACCGGGGAGCTGTTTTTT
TRBD1	TRBV7-8	NA	TRBJ1-1	CASSLPRQGEVNTEAFF	TGTGCCAGCAGCTTACCCCGACAGGGCGAGGTGAACACTGAAGCTTTCTTT
TRBD2	TRBV6-5	NA	TRBJ2-7	CASSPIAGGPAEQYF	TGTGCCAGCAGTCCGATAGCGGGAGGGCCGGCTGAGCAGTACTTC
TRBD2	TRBV7-2	NA	TRBJ2-1	CASSPWGGRRRSSYNEQFF	TGTGCCAGCAGCCCCTGGGGCGGGAGGCGAAGGAGCTCCTACAATGAGCAGTTCTTC
NA	TRBV21-1	NA	TRBJ1-1	CASSKWDPNTEAFF	TGTGCCAGCAGCAAGTGGGACCCTAACACTGAAGCTTTCTTT
NA	TRBV2	NA	TRBJ1-2	CASREGQSNNYGYTF	TGTGCCAGCAGAGAAGGGCAGTCAAACAACTATGGCTACACCTTC
NA	TRBV28	NA	TRBJ1-2	CGVGYGYGYTF	TGCGGCGTGGGGTATGGCTATGGCTACACCTTC
NA	TRBV6-5	NA	TRBJ2-1	CASSYSSPPNEQFF	TGTGCCAGCAGTTACTCGTCCCCCCCCAATGAGCAGTTCTTC
NA	TRBV27	few	TRBJ1-1	CASSLVADPNTEAFF	TGTGCCAGCAGTTTAGTGGCAGATCCGAACACTGAAGCTTTCTTT
NA	TRBV7-6	NA	TRBJ2-7	CASSPEVRSEQYF	TGTGCCAGCAGCCCCGAAGTCCGATCAGAGCAGTACTTC
TRBD2	TRBV25-1	NA	TRBJ2-5	CASSETSGGQETQYF	TGTGCCAGCAGTGAAACTAGCGGGGGACAAGAGACCCAGTACTTC
NA	TRBV4-3	NA	TRBJ2-5	CASSEGWGGLETQYF	TGCGCCAGCAGCGAAGGGTGGGGAGGATTGGAGACCCAGTACTTC
NA	TRBV11-2	NA	TRBJ2-6	CASSARVFMGANVLTF	TGTGCCAGCAGCGCACGGGTGTTCATGGGGGCCAACGTCCTGACTTTC
NA	TRBV30	NA	TRBJ2-1	CAWSVLHNNEQFF	TGTGCCTGGAGTGTCCTCCATAACAATGAGCAGTTCTTC
NA	TRBV4-3	NA	TRBJ2-3	CASSHPGLNTQYF	TGCGCCAGCAGCCACCCGGGACTCAATACGCAGTATTTT
TRBD2	TRBV28	NA	TRBJ2-2	CASSLGRDTGELFF	TGTGCCAGCAGTTTGGGGAGGGACACCGGGGAGCTGTTTTTT
NA	TRBV5-1	NA	TRBJ1-1	CASSPSRTTNTEAFF	TGCGCCAGCAGCCCAAGCCGGACCACGAACACTGAAGCTTTCTTT
NA	TRBV7-3	NA	TRBJ1-1	CASWNGGNTEAFF	TGTGCCAGCTGGAACGGGGGGAACACTGAAGCTTTCTTT